Here is one T cell receptor beta chain with its context. Its antigen is currently unknown. The data belong to a study of breast tumors, draining lymph nodes, adjacent tissues. Overall study findings and caveats: Luminal-like breast cancer showed significantly greater tumor-nontumor repertoire similarity than basal-like breast cancer did.

TCRdb re-analysed the multiplex PCR reads in MiXCR, keeping a single row per CDR3 protein. Counted here are some 170,000 distinct CDR3 sequences, 30% to 35% occurring once; the ten biggest clones make up less than 4%. Samples came from axillary lymph nodes draining the breast cancer. This CDR3 is built from 18 residues. After removal of 5 bases from V and 11 bases from J, the junction contained 23 bases not matched to a gene. The germline V gene has CDR1 SGHVS and CDR2 FNYEAQ. Sequenced material: axillary lymph node tissue. This clonotype originated in a female donor with breast cancer. Some clones in this sample may be carry-over from other donors' samples. The V call is TRBV7-6, the J call TRBJ2-3; 9 bases align to TRBD2. DNA for the CDR3: TGTGCCAGCAGCCGCAGTGGGACTAGCAAAGCCTCCTACAATGAGCAGTATTTT. It yields the protein CASSRSGTSKASYNEQYF.